This TCR beta chain was sequenced for a study of spatial heterogeneity in lung cancer. Study outcomes and limitations: Tumoral mutation counts were tracked by counts of expanded intratumoral alpha and beta TCRs.

The library protocol tagged each TCR cDNA with a unique molecular identifier. TCRdb called the 5' RACE reads again in MiXCR, with one record for every CDR3 protein. Among 4,500 to 6,500 distinct CDR3 sequences listed, approximately 27% were seen once. This clonotype is judged medium-sized. The target antigen is unknown. Regarding time point: sample taken at primary tumor resection. Patients with untreated early-stage non-small cell lung cancer, numbering approximately 70, were the donors. The sequenced material consisted of unsorted whole RNA from tumor, nontumor lung or frozen PBMC. Trimming took 4 bases from V and 5 from J, leaving 9 bases between them. The germline V gene has CDR1 MNHNS and CDR2 SASEGT. This CDR3 comprises 12 residues.

The clonotype was recovered from a male donor with early-stage non-small cell lung cancer. V is TRBV6-1 and J is TRBJ2-7, with D maybe TRBD1 (6 bases). Sample: lung tumor tissue, taken at surgery. The CDR3 is CASSARGDEQYF. CDR3 coding DNA: TGTGCCAGCAGTGCCAGGGGAGACGAGCAGTACTTC.